This T cell receptor (beta chain) was recovered during a study of control samples from healthy donors and cancer patients. V was trimmed by 4 bases and J by 7 bases, leaving 11 bases between them. Germline CDR1 reads SGHTA; CDR2 reads FQGNSA. The length of the CDR3 is 13 residues. The method was immunoSEQ multiplex PCR; TCRdb's version includes in-frame clones alone and lacks a portion of them. The sample has some 74,000 clones, approximately 83% seen once; the top ten hold 15% to 19%. The sample taken for sequencing was blood. The source is a man between 60 and 75 years old in good health. The genes are TRBV7-2 and TRBJ2-1, with D maybe TRBD2 (5 bases). CDR3 sequence: CASSYSPGNEQFF. The CDR3 DNA reads as TGTGCCAGCAGCTATTCACCGGGGAATGAGCAGTTCTTC.